The entry below describes one TCR beta chain. Its matching antigen is unknown. Sequencing used immunoSEQ multiplex PCR; TCRdb keeps in-frame clones, though not all of them. The sample lists 100,000 to 130,000 clones, around nine tenths occurring once. CDR3 length: 14 amino acids. V shed 6 bases and J shed 0 bases, with 8 bases lying between them. CDR1 is MNHNY, CDR2 SVGAGI, per germline (reference sequence). The sample originates from a study of T cell responses to AZD1222 COVID-19 vaccine. Study results and limitations: Vaccination with two AZD1222 doses was followed by a rise in Spike-specific TCR breadth and depth.

The material was peripheral blood, obtained 28 days after the second AZD1222 dose. The sequence was collected from an adult who received the AZD1222 COVID-19 vaccine. This chain links TRBV6-6 with TRBJ2-2; D gene ambiguous. The CDR3 bases are TGTGCCAGCAGGTACCTATCGAACACCGGGGAGCTGTTTTTT. This translates into CASRYLSNTGELFF.